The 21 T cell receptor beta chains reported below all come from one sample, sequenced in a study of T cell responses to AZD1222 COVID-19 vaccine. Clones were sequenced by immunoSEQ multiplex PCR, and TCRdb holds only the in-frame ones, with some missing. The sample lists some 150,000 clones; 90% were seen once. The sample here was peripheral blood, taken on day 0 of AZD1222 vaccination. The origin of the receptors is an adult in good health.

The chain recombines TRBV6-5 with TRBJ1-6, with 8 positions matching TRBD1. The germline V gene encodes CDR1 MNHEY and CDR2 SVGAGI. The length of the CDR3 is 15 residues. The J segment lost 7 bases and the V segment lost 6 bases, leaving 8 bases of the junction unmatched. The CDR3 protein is CASRSGQGWNSPLHF. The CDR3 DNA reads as TGTGCCAGCAGATCCGGACAGGGATGGAATTCACCCCTCCACTTT.

The CDR3 coding sequence is TGTGCCAGCTCACCGACTGGACTAGTGGGCGATGAGCAGTTCTTC. This encodes CASSPTGLVGDEQFF. The rearrangement links TRBV18 to TRBJ2-1; 7 positions agree with TRBD2. V lost 3 bases to trimming and J lost 8 bases; unmatched junction nucleotides: 10. Germline CDR1 KGHSH, CDR2 LQKENI. This CDR3 contains 15 residues.

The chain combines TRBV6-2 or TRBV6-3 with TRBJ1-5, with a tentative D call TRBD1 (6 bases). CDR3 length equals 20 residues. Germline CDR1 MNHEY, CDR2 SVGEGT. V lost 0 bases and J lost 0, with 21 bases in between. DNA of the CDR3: TGTGCCAGCAGTTACTCCTCCCTTAGGGACATGTTAAATAGCAATCAGCCCCAGCATTTT. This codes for CASSYSSLRDMLNSNQPQHF.

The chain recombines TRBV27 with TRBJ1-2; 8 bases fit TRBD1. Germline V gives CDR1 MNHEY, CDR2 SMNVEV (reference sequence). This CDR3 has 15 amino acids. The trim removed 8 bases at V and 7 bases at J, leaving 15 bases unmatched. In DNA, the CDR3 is TGTGCCAGCGGGTTATCCGCACAGGGGGTGGGTGGCTACACCTTC. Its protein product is CASGLSAQGVGGYTF.

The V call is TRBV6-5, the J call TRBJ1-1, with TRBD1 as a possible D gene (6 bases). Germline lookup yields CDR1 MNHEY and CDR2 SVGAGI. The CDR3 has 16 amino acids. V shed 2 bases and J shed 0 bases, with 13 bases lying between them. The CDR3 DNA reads TGTGCCAGCAGTTACATCAGGGGCCCTATGAACACTGAAGCTTTCTTT. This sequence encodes CASSYIRGPMNTEAFF.

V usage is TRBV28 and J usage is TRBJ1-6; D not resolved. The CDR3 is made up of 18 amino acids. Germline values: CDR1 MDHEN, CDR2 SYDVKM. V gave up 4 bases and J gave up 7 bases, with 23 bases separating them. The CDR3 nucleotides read TGTGCCAGCAGTTCGTCAGCCAGCGTTAGGCCGAAAAATTCACCCCTCCACTTT. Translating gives CASSSSASVRPKNSPLHF. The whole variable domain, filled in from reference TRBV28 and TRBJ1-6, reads DVKVTQSSRYLVKRTGEKVFLECVQDMDHENMFWYRQDPGLGLRLIYFSYDVKMKEKGDIPEGYSVSREKKERFSLILESASTNQTSMYLCASSSSASVRPKNSPLHFGNGTRLTVT.

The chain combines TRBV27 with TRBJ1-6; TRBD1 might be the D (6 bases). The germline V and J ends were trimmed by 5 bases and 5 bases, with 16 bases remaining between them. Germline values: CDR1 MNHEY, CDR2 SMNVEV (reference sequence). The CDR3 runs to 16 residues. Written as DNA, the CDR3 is TGTGCCAGCAGTCTCCACAGGGATCAGAATAATTCACCCCTCCACTTT. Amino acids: CASSLHRDQNNSPLHF.

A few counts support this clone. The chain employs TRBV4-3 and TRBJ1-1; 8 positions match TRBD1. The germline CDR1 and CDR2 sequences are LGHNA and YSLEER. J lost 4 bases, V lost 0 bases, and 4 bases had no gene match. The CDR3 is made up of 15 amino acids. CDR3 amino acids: CASSQEPGGFTEAFF. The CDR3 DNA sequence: TGCGCCAGCAGCCAAGAGCCAGGGGGCTTCACTGAAGCTTTCTTT.

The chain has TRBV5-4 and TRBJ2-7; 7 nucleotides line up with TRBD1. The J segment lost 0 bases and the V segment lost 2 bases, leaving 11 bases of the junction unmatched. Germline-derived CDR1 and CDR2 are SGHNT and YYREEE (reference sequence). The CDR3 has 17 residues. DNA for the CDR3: TGTGCCAGCAGCTTAAACAGGGGATGGGAGTCCTCCTACGAGCAGTACTTC. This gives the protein CASSLNRGWESSYEQYF. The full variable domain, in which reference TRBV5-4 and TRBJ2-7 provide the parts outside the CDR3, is ETGVTQSPTHLIKTRGQQVTLRCSSQSGHNTVSWYQQALGQGPQFIFQYYREEENGRGNFPPRFSGLQFPNYSSELNVNALELDDSALYLCASSLNRGWESSYEQYFGPGTRLTVT.

CDR3 in amino acids: CASSPGRGVQYEQYF. The CDR3, as DNA: TGTGCCAGCAGCCCTGGGCGGGGAGTGCAGTACGAGCAGTACTTC. The chain uses TRBV7-6 and TRBJ2-7; maybe TRBD2 (6 bases). Per the germline V gene, CDR1 is SGHVS and CDR2 is FNYEAQ. Trimming stripped 5 bases from V and 4 bases from J, with 18 bases between. The CDR3 runs 15 residues.

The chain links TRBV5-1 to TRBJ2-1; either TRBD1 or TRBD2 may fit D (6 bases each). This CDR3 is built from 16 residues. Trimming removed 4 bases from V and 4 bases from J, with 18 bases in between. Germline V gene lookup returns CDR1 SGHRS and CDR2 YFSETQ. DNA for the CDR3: TGCGCCAGCAGCCCGACCGGCGGGACAATGTACAATGAGCAGTTCTTC. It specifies CASSPTGGTMYNEQFF.

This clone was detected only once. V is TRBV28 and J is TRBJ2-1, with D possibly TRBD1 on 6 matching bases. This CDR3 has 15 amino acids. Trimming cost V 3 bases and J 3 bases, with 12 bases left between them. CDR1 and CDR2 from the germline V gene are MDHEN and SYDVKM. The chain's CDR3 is CASSFTGSDYNEQFF. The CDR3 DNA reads TGTGCCAGCAGTTTCACAGGGAGCGACTACAATGAGCAGTTCTTC. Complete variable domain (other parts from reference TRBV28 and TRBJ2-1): DVKVTQSSRYLVKRTGEKVFLECVQDMDHENMFWYRQDPGLGLRLIYFSYDVKMKEKGDIPEGYSVSREKKERFSLILESASTNQTSMYLCASSFTGSDYNEQFFGPGTRLTVL.

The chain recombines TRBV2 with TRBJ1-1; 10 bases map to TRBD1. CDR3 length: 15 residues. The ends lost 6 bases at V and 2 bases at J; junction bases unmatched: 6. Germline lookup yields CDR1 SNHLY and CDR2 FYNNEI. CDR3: CASRPRTGGNTEAFF. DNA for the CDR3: TGTGCCAGCAGACCTAGGACAGGGGGAAACACTGAAGCTTTCTTT.

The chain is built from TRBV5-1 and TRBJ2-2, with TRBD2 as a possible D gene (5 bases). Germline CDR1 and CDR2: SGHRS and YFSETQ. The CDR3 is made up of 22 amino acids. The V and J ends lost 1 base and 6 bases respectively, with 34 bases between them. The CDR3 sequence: CASSLSPGYQYLSGTESGELFF. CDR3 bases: TGCGCCAGCAGCTTGTCCCCCGGTTACCAATACCTAAGCGGAACAGAATCCGGGGAGCTGTTTTTT.

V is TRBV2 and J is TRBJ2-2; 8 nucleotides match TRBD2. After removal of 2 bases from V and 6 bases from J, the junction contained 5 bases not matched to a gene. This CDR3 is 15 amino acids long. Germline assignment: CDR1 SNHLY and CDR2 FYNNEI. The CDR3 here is CASSETGGFPGELFF. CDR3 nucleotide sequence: TGTGCCAGCAGTGAAACGGGAGGGTTTCCCGGGGAGCTGTTTTTT.

The CDR3 DNA reads as TGTGCCAGTAGTATCGACGGGACAAAGAACACCGGGGAGCTGTTTTTT. Its protein product is CASSIDGTKNTGELFF. This chain uses TRBV19 with TRBJ2-2; possibly TRBD1 for D (6 bases). CDR1 is LNHDA and CDR2 is SQIVND in the germline V gene (reference sequence). The CDR3 runs to 16 residues. V lost 3 bases, J lost 1 base, and 12 bases lay in between.

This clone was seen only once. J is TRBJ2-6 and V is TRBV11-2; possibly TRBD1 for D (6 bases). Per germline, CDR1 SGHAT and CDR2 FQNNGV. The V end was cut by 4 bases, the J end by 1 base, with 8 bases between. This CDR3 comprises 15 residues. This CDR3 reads CASSSQGSGANVLTF. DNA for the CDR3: TGTGCCAGCAGCTCCCAGGGGTCTGGGGCCAACGTCCTGACTTTC. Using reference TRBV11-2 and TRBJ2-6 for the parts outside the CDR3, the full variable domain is EAGVAQSPRYKIIEKRQSVAFWCNPISGHATLYWYQQILGQGPKLLIQFQNNGVVDDSQLPKDRFSAERLKGVDSTLKIQPAKLEDSAVYLCASSSQGSGANVLTFGAGSRLTVL.

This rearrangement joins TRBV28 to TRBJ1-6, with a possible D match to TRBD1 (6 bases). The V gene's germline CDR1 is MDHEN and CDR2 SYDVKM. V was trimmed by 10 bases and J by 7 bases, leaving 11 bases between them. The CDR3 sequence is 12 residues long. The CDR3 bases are TGTGCCACTAACGACAGGAATTCACCCCTCCACTTT. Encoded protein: CATNDRNSPLHF.

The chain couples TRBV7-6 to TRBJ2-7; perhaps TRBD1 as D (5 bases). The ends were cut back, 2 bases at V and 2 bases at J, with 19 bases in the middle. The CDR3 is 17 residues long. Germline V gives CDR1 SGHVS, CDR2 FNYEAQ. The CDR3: CASSLPYTGYPPYEQYF. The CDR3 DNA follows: TGTGCCAGCAGCTTACCATACACAGGATACCCGCCCTACGAGCAGTACTTC.

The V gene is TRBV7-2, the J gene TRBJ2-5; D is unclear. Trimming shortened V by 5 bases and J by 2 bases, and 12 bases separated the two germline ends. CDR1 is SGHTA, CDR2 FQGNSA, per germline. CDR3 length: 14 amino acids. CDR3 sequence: CASSPRRIQETQYF. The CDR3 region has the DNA TGTGCCAGCAGCCCCCGACGGATACAAGAGACCCAGTACTTC.

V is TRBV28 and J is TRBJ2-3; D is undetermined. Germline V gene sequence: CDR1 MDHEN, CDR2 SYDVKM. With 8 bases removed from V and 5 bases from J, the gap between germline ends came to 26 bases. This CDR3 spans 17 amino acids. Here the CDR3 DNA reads TGTGCCAGCCGACCCCACCGCGGACCGCTAACAAGAGATACGCAGTATTTT. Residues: CASRPHRGPLTRDTQYF.